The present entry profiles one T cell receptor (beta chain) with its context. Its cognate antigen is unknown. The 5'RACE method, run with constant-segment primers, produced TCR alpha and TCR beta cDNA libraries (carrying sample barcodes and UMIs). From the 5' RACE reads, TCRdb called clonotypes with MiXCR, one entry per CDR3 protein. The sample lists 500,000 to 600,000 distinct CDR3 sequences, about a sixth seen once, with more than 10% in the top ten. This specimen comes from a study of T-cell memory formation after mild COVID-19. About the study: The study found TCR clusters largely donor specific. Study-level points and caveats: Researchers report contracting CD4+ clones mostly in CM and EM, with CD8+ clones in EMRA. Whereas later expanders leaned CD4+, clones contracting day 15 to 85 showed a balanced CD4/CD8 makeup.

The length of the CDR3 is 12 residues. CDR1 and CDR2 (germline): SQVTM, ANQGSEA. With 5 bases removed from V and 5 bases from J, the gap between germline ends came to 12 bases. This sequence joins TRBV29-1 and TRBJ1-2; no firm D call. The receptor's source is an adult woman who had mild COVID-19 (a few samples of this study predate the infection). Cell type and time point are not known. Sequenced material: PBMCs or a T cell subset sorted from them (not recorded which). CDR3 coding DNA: TGCAGCGTTTTCCGCCTGGAATATGGCTACACCTTC. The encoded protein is CSVFRLEYGYTF.